This T cell receptor (beta chain) was captured in a study of blood T cell repertoires in COVID-19. Turning to the study itself: Italy, Spain and the United States were the sources of the convalescent and acute COVID-19 samples. Sources were T cells, B-cell-depleted T cells, or PBMCs; the material itself was cDNA or gDNA.

How the authors handled the data: Estimation of nucleated cell counts relied on the amplification of reference gene primers. Only in-frame clones appear in the TCRdb table, and some are missing; sequencing was by immunoSEQ multiplex PCR. D and trimming were read from the DNA, whereas the V and J calls and clone size are those reported in that table. Of about 270,000 clones listed, about 87% are singletons. Germline-derived CDR1 and CDR2 are SQVTM and ANQGSEA. V was trimmed by 5 bases and J by 4 bases, leaving 8 bases between them. This CDR3 has 11 residues. What was sequenced was peripheral blood. This sequence was found in a man aged 55-75 years who had recovered from COVID-19. This sequence joins TRBV29-1 and TRBJ1-1; TRBD1 is a possible D gene (6 bases). The chain's CDR3 is CSVRGGTEAFF. CDR3 sequence (DNA): TGCAGCGTTAGAGGGGGCACTGAAGCTTTCTTT.